This T cell receptor (beta chain) was recorded in a study of blood T cell repertoires in COVID-19 (dated by TCRdb to the early 2020s). At the level of the whole study: The collaborator samples originated in the United States, Italy and Spain and spanned the acute and convalescent phases of COVID-19. Where HLA class I and class II types were available, the types were taken from metadata supplied by the sample provider, not from assay-based typing. The repertoires were released in a freely available public database intended as a resource for research on the immune response to SARS-CoV-2. The dataset comprised deeply sampled blood TCRbeta repertoires from subjects exposed to, actively infected with, or recovered from COVID-19. The prospective study material was composed of cDNA or gDNA derived from T cells, B-cell-depleted T cells, or PBMCs. Samples were obtained from the ongoing ImmuneRACE study (first 160 participants) and from over a thousand subjects provided by 6 global collaborators. Nearly every sample came with metadata listing a de-identified subject ID, COVID-19 status, age in years and sex.

TCRbeta CDR3 regions were amplified from genomic DNA using the immunoSEQ Assay, a bias-controlled multiplex PCR. As for the authors' bioinformatics: The number of nucleated cells in each sample was estimated from the amplification of reference gene primers within the assay. Sequence reads were collapsed and filtered to measure the absolute abundance of every unique TCRbeta CDR3 rearrangement. Productive Simpson clonality was computed per sample as the square root of Simpson's diversity index over productive rearrangements. TCRdb provides this immuneACCESS table in a form limited to in-frame rearrangements. Some clones are lacking; in checked studies, under half of them reflect an unresolved V gene, and why the rest are absent is not known. That table gives V, J and clone size, and the DNA gave D and trimming. The sample data list a few hundred thousand clones, and 80% to 90% of these were observed just once. The ten largest clones take up about 4.7% of the sample.

The paper as a whole reports these results and caveats: The amount of clinical and demographic metadata varied by source and participant and was provided uncurated.

About this clone: It has no known antigen specificity. Nothing much larger sits one base from this clone, and base qualities are not available. This same CDR3 is encoded by further DNA sequences in the sample.

Deletion took 4 bases off V and 0 bases off J, with a span of 11 bases between the germline ends. The germline V gene supplies CDR1 SGHRS and CDR2 YFSETQ. Taken from cysteine to phenylalanine, the CDR3 has 16 residues. The kept DNA is CDR3 alone, 48 bases in frame from the first base. Participants in the prospective study were enrolled through a virtual design, were aged 18 to 89 years, and lived in approximately 25 United States geographic areas. To assign participants to cohorts, the prospective study relied on clinical history that participants themselves reported in a screening survey and a study questionnaire. Recovered participants in ImmuneRACE Cohort 3 were defined by two consecutive negative NP/OP PCR tests, clearance by a healthcare professional, or resolution of symptoms. Each participant in the prospective study had whole blood, serum and a nasopharyngeal or oropharyngeal swab collected by mobile phlebotomists. Participants in the prospective study had the option to provide additional blood draws and questionnaires over an approximately 2-month period. Blood samples from the prospective study were shipped frozen or at room temperature prior to DNA extraction.

Material for sequencing was PBMCs or T cells enriched from blood (not recorded which). The chain is encoded by TRBV5-1 joined to TRBJ1-6; matching of 6 bases hints at TRBD1 as the D gene. This TCR was sampled from a man aged 30-40 years who had recovered from COVID-19. The CDR3 protein sequence reads: CASSIGQTSYNSPLHF. The DNA sequence follows: TGCGCCAGCAGCATTGGACAGACCTCCTATAATTCACCCCTCCACTTT.